This entry describes one T cell receptor beta chain. This record belongs to a study of blood T cell repertoires in COVID-19. Turning to the study itself: Researchers got acute and convalescent COVID-19 samples from the United States, Italy and Spain. PBMCs, B-cell-depleted T cells, or T cells were the source of the cDNA or gDNA that made up the material.

V lost 8 bases, J lost 0 bases, and 10 bases stayed unmatched. CDR3 length: 17 residues. Germline values: CDR1 SGHNT, CDR2 YYREEE (reference sequence). The table came from immunoSEQ multiplex PCR; TCRdb's copy has only in-frame clones and leaves some out. The sample lists under 350,000 clones, about 93% occurring once. The TCR comes from a woman aged 25 to 45 with COVID-19, enrolled during active disease. Sequences were obtained from peripheral blood. The chain carries TRBV5-4 and TRBJ2-3, with 12 bases aligning to TRBD2. The DNA of the CDR3 is TGTGCCAGGAAGGGACTAGCGGGTTTAGCTAGCACAGATACGCAGTATTTT. Translation: CARKGLAGLASTDTQYF.